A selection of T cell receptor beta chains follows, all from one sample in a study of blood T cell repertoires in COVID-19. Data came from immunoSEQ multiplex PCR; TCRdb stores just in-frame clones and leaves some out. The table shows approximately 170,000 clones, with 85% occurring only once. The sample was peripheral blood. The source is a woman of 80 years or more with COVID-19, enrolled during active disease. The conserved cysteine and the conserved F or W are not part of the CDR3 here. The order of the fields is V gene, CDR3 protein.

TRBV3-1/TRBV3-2 ASSQTLAGELF
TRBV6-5 ASTPGVGANVLT
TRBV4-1 ASSQAPQGGTTYEQY
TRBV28 ASTDSTGAGNTIY
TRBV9 ASSASGQSSYEQY
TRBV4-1 ASSLESGVTYEQY
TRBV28 ALRTGRNYGYT
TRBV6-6 ASTPVGVSGEQY
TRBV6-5 ASSWTDTSYGYT
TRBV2 ASSTQNTEAF
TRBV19 ATLLRAGGSFNEQF
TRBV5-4 ATTAGDYGYT
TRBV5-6 ASSLRVAGGSTDTQY
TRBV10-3 AIREQGAHEQY
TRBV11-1 ASSLVQGTEAF
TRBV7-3 ASSAPGQGPFSSYNEQF
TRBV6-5 ASLRPGLKETQY
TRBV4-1 ASSLTGTSGRLDTQY
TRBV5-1 ASRTSSGTGELF
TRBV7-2 ASSLVTGLAKNIQY
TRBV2 ASRAGTDLYEQY
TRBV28 ASTITPMGGNRKKLF
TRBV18 ASSLQGSNEKLF
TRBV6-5 ASRITDRGGSPLH
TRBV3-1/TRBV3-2 ASSHTGEAH
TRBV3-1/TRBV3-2 ASSQEQSLSEQF